The 19 T cell receptor beta chains presented below share a single source sample, sequenced in a study of memory CD8 T cells in hepatitis C reinfection. Libraries were prepared by immunoSEQ multiplex PCR; TCRdb keeps only in-frame clonotypes and omits some of them. Among about 50,000 clones listed, roughly 87% were seen once. The time point: late/post reinfection, 12 to 24 weeks after detection. Sorted cells were sequenced directly ex vivo without any in vitro expansion. The sequenced sample consisted of naive CD8+ T cells sorted from blood. Receptors originate from a man aged 18 to 35 with hepatitis C virus infection.

The V gene is TRBV6-5, the J gene TRBJ2-1; weak D call: TRBD1 (5 bases). The CDR3 spans 14 residues. V was clipped by 0 bases and J by 5 bases, with 8 bases between them. Germline CDR1 and CDR2: MNHEY and SVGAGI. CDR3: CASSYSDSNNEQFF. The CDR3 DNA sequence: TGTGCCAGCAGTTACTCAGACAGCAACAATGAGCAGTTCTTC.

The V call is TRBV11-2, the J call TRBJ2-7; perhaps TRBD1 as D (6 bases). The CDR3 has 15 residues. Germline V gene sequence: CDR1 SGHAT, CDR2 FQNNGV. The ends were cut back, 0 bases at V and 2 bases at J, with 11 bases in the middle. CDR3 loop: CASSLESGAPYEQYF. The CDR3 bases are TGTGCCAGCAGCTTAGAGTCAGGGGCACCCTACGAGCAGTACTTC.

The chain carries TRBV6-6 and TRBJ2-1; 7 bases line up with TRBD2. Germline V gives CDR1 MNHNY, CDR2 SVGAGI (reference sequence). V lost 5 bases and J lost 9; bases outside the gene matches: 16. The CDR3 length is 16 residues. The CDR3 spells CASSGDLWGGQGEQFF. The CDR3 DNA reads as TGTGCCAGCAGTGGGGACCTCTGGGGGGGTCAGGGTGAGCAGTTCTTC.

The V and J genes are TRBV19 and TRBJ2-3, with D possibly TRBD2 on 7 matching bases. There are 14 residues in the CDR3. V lost 8 bases and J 4 bases, leaving 16 bases between the germline ends. The germline V gene encodes CDR1 LNHDA and CDR2 SQIVND (reference sequence). CDR3 in DNA: TGTGCCAGTGCCTTTTGGGGGGGCGCAGATACGCAGTATTTT. Amino acid sequence: CASAFWGGADTQYF.

The chain links TRBV7-2 to TRBJ2-3, with 9 bases identical to TRBD2. Germline-derived CDR1 and CDR2 are SGHTA and FQGNSA. CDR3 length equals 17 residues. The V segment lost 5 bases and the J segment 0 bases; nucleotides outside the gene matches: 9. In nucleotides, the CDR3 is TGTGCCAGCAGCATTAGCGGGGGTTCACCTAGCACAGATACGCAGTATTTT. Protein sequence: CASSISGGSPSTDTQYF.

This chain links TRBV7-9 with TRBJ2-5; 7 bases align to TRBD2. Germline CDR1 is SEHNR and CDR2 is FQNEAQ (reference sequence). CDR3 size: 14 residues. V lost 5 bases, J lost 2 bases, and 5 bases stayed unmatched. The CDR3 sequence is CASSGGLLQETQYF. As DNA, the CDR3 is TGTGCCAGCAGCGGGGGACTATTACAAGAGACCCAGTACTTC.

J is TRBJ2-1 and V is TRBV28; 8 bases align to TRBD2. Germline CDR1 and CDR2: MDHEN and SYDVKM. CDR3 length: 15 amino acids. Germline trimming cut 10 bases from V and 3 bases from J; bases unmatched to any gene: 11. The CDR3 reads CATRLSTSDYNEQFF. The CDR3 nucleotides are TGTGCCACCCGGCTCTCGACTAGCGACTACAATGAGCAGTTCTTC.

This clone was seen a single time. This chain links TRBV27 with TRBJ2-1, with 11 bases lining up with TRBD2. The length of the CDR3 is 14 residues. The trim removed 7 bases at V and 7 bases at J, leaving 6 bases unmatched. Germline values: CDR1 MNHEY, CDR2 SMNVEV (reference sequence). In DNA form, the CDR3 reads TGTGCCAGCAAGTCTAGCGGGAGGCGTAATGAGCAGTTCTTC. Translated, it gives CASKSSGRRNEQFF.

The chain couples TRBV10-3 to TRBJ2-1, with a tentative D call TRBD1 (7 bases). Germline CDR1 ENHRY, CDR2 SYGVKD. The CDR3 extends over 13 amino acids. Trimming pared 2 bases from V and 6 bases from J, leaving 8 bases between. The CDR3 loop reads CAISEQGGNEQFF. CDR3 nucleotides: TGTGCCATCAGTGAGCAGGGGGGCAATGAGCAGTTCTTC.

The chain combines TRBV29-1 with TRBJ2-1; 7 nucleotides line up with TRBD1. The CDR3 consists of 18 residues. Germline V gene lookup returns CDR1 SQVTM and CDR2 ANQGSEA. V lost 1 base to trimming and J lost 0 bases; unmatched junction nucleotides: 12. The CDR3, as DNA: TGCAGCGTTGAAGGGGATTTACAGGGGATCAACTCCTACAATGAGCAGTTCTTC. This codes for CSVEGDLQGINSYNEQFF.

The V call is TRBV7-9, the J call TRBJ2-7; D remains unclear. Trimming left V 6 bases short and J 6 bases short, with 15 bases between. The CDR3 has 13 amino acids. The V gene's germline CDR1 is SEHNR and CDR2 FQNEAQ (reference sequence). CDR3 bases: TGTGCCAGCAGTCCGGTTGGGCAGGCCGAGCAGTACTTC. It encodes CASSPVGQAEQYF.

This clone appeared a single time. The chain joins TRBV7-2 to TRBJ2-3, with 13 bases fitting TRBD2. V shed 1 base, J shed 4 bases, and the junction held 5 bases outside the gene matches. This CDR3 has 17 amino acids. Germline V gene lookup returns CDR1 SGHTA and CDR2 FQGNSA. The CDR3, as DNA: TGTGCCAGCAGCTTAGGACTAGCGGGGGGATGGGCAGATACGCAGTATTTT. It specifies CASSLGLAGGWADTQYF.

This clone has a single count. The chain uses TRBV7-3 and TRBJ2-3; 8 positions match TRBD2. J gave up 4 bases and V 2 bases, and 23 bases lay outside the gene matches. Per germline, CDR1 SGHTA and CDR2 FQGTGA. The CDR3 is made up of 21 amino acids. The CDR3 DNA follows: TGTGCCAGCAGCTTATCGGCCAACGGGGGGGAATTTGCGGGAGGACCAGATACGCAGTATTTT. Its translation: CASSLSANGGEFAGGPDTQYF.

The rearrangement joins TRBV28 to TRBJ2-1, with TRBD2 identical over 14 bases. The CDR3 totals 18 residues. V lost 6 bases, J lost 0 bases, and 7 bases stayed unmatched. Germline CDR1 and CDR2: MDHEN and SYDVKM. CDR3 coding DNA: TGTGCCAGCAGCGATCCCGGGACTAGCGGGGGCTCCTACAATGAGCAGTTCTTC. This translates into CASSDPGTSGGSYNEQFF. The complete variable domain, with remaining parts taken from reference TRBV28 and TRBJ2-1, reads DVKVTQSSRYLVKRTGEKVFLECVQDMDHENMFWYRQDPGLGLRLIYFSYDVKMKEKGDIPEGYSVSREKKERFSLILESASTNQTSMYLCASSDPGTSGGSYNEQFFGPGTRLTVL.

This clone was counted once. The chain recombines TRBV6-5 with TRBJ1-5, with TRBD1 as a possible D gene (5 bases). Germline V gene lookup returns CDR1 MNHEY and CDR2 SVGAGI. The CDR3 spans 15 residues. Trimming left V 4 bases short and J 4 bases short, with 14 bases between. The CDR3 sequence: CASSWGLRGNQPQHF. Here the CDR3 DNA reads TGTGCCAGCAGTTGGGGACTGAGGGGAAATCAGCCCCAGCATTTT.

The rearrangement joins TRBV4-1 to TRBJ2-2; 9 bases are a match to TRBD2. Germline values: CDR1 MGHRA, CDR2 YSYEKL. V trimming: 1 base; J trimming: 5 bases; junction bases outside the gene matches: 8. This CDR3 has 17 residues. In DNA form, the CDR3 reads TGCGCCAGCAGCCAAGCGGTAGCGGGGGCGGGGACCGGGGAGCTGTTTTTT. Its protein is CASSQAVAGAGTGELFF.

V is TRBV6-5 and J is TRBJ2-7, with TRBD2 matching 9 bases. The CDR3 has 16 residues. Trimming cost V 0 bases and J 3 bases; bases outside gene matches: 6. Germline CDR1 reads MNHEY; CDR2 reads SVGAGI. CDR3 residues: CASSYSRLAGNYEQYF. The CDR3 DNA reads as TGTGCCAGCAGTTACTCGAGGCTAGCGGGAAACTACGAGCAGTACTTC.

The rearrangement joins TRBV2 to TRBJ2-3; 10 bases match TRBD2. The CDR3 covers 19 residues. V gave up 3 bases and J gave up 5 bases; unmatched junction bases: 17. Germline V gene sequence: CDR1 SNHLY, CDR2 FYNNEI. CDR3 region: CASSDRLAGVGGAIDTQYF. The CDR3 nucleotides read TGTGCCAGCAGTGATAGGCTAGCGGGAGTGGGGGGGGCCATAGATACGCAGTATTTT. Drawing the rest from reference TRBV2 and TRBJ2-3, the complete variable domain is EPEVTQTPSHQVTQMGQEVILRCVPISNHLYFYWYRQILGQKVEFLVSFYNNEISEKSEIFDDQFSVERPDGSNFTLKIRSTKLEDSAMYFCASSDRLAGVGGAIDTQYFGPGTRLTVL.

The CDR3 nucleotides read TGTGCCAGCAGTTCCGATCAGGGAACTAATGAAAAACTGTTTTTT. Encoded protein: CASSSDQGTNEKLFF. The rearrangement links TRBV28 to TRBJ1-4, with D possibly TRBD1 on 5 matching bases. Trimming cost V 4 bases and J 1 base, with 10 bases left between them. This CDR3 spans 15 amino acids. Germline CDR1 and CDR2: MDHEN and SYDVKM.